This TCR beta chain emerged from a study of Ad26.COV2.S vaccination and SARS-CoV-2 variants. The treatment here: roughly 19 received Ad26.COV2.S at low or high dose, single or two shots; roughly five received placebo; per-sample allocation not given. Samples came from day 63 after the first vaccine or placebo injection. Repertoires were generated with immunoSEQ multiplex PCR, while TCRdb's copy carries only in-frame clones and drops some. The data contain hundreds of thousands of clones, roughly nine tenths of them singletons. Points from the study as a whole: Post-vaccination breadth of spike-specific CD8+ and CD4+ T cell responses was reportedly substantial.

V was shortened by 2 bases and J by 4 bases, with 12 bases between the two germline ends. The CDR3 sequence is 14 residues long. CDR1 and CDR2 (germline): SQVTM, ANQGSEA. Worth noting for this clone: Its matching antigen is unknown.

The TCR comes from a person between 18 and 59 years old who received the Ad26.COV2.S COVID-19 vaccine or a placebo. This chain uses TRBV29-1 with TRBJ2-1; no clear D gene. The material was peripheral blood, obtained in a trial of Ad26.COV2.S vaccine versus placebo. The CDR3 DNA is TGCAGCGTTGAAAGGACCGCGTTGTACAATGAGCAGTTCTTC. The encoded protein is CSVERTALYNEQFF.